The 12 T cell receptor beta chains in this list originate from one sample, sequenced in a study of read filtering for tumor transcriptome and immune sequencing. This library used about 360 ng RNA and molecular barcoded adaptors spanning alpha/delta and beta/gamma chains. Each CDR3 protein gets one entry after TCRdb re-called the reads with MiXCR. Of roughly 69,000 distinct CDR3 sequences in the sample, roughly 13% are singletons; the top ten hold approximately 47%. Source material: a population of CD138-negative cells sorted from bone marrow. These receptors were taken from a donor over 35 with multiple myeloma.

This clonotype was observed at least ten times. The V and J genes are TRBV29-1 and TRBJ2-7; 9 nucleotides line up with TRBD2. The V segment lost 1 base and the J segment 3 bases; nucleotides outside the gene matches: 4. Germline lookup yields CDR1 SQVTM and CDR2 ANQGSEA. The CDR3 loop spans 14 amino acids. The CDR3 sequence: CSVEVTSGSYEQYF. CDR3 nucleotide sequence: TGCAGCGTTGAAGTGACTAGCGGTAGCTACGAGCAGTACTTC.

This clonotype came up many times. The chain links TRBV29-1 to TRBJ2-5; TRBD1 matches at 10 bases. This CDR3 contains 14 residues. V dropped 6 bases and J dropped 1; count of bases not matched to a gene: 5. Per the germline V gene, CDR1 is SQVTM and CDR2 is ANQGSEA. The CDR3 DNA reads as TGCAGCGTCCGGGACAGGGGACTCCAAGAGACCCAGTACTTC. It is translated as CSVRDRGLQETQYF.

This clonotype was seen once. The chain carries TRBV5-1 and TRBJ2-5; TRBD2 agrees at 12 bases. With 7 bases clipped from V and 1 base from J, the junction kept 2 bases outside the gene matches. The CDR3 runs 14 residues. Germline values: CDR1 SGHRS, CDR2 YFSETQ. DNA for the CDR3: TGCGCCAGCCGGACTAGCGGGACCCAAGAGACCCAGTACTTC. It specifies CASRTSGTQETQYF. Filled out from reference TRBV5-1 and TRBJ2-5, the complete variable domain reads KAGVTQTPRYLIKTRGQQVTLSCSPISGHRSVSWYQQTPGQGLQFLFEYFSETQRNKGNFPGRFSGRQFSNSRSEMNVSTLELGDSALYLCASRTSGTQETQYFGPGTRLLVL.

The table lists this clonotype with many counts. The chain's CDR3 is CASSGDNSYEQYF. CDR3 bases: TGTGCCAGCAGTGGGGACAACTCCTACGAGCAGTACTTC. The chain links TRBV12-3 or TRBV12-4 to TRBJ2-7, with a possible D match to TRBD1 (6 bases). The CDR3 runs 13 residues. V was clipped by 5 bases and J by 0 bases, with 8 bases between them.

This clonotype was picked up many times. The V and J genes are TRBV7-2 and TRBJ2-1; TRBD2 aligns across 10 bases. The V and J ends lost 1 base and 6 bases, in that order; junction bases with no gene match: 6. The V gene's germline CDR1 is SGHTA and CDR2 FQGNSA. CDR3 size: 16 residues. CDR3 amino acids: CASSLVLAGVGNEQFF. CDR3 in DNA: TGTGCCAGCAGCTTAGTCCTAGCGGGAGTAGGCAATGAGCAGTTCTTC.

This clonotype was seen repeatedly, ten times or more. The chain employs TRBV7-2 and TRBJ2-5, with D possibly called TRBD1 or TRBD2 (5 bases each). Germline-derived CDR1 and CDR2 are SGHTA and FQGNSA. Trimming left V 1 base short and J 5 bases short, with 8 bases between. The length of the CDR3 is 13 residues. The CDR3 sequence is CASSLGGGETQYF. The CDR3 DNA is TGTGCCAGCAGCTTAGGGGGCGGGGAGACCCAGTACTTC.

As concerns this clonotype: This is likely a read error, given that the CDR3 carries no conserved phenylalanine or tryptophan at its end. The CDR3: CASSLFTLSYNEQFL. In DNA form, the CDR3 reads TGTGCCAGCAGCTTATTCACCCTCTCCTACAATGAGCAGTTCCTC. The chain employs TRBV14 and TRBJ2-1; no clear D gene. V gave up 5 bases and J gave up 0 bases, with 11 bases separating them. The CDR3 runs to 15 residues. Germline V gene lookup returns CDR1 SGHDN and CDR2 FVKESK.

This clonotype was seen many times. V and J are TRBV11-2 and TRBJ2-2, with TRBD2 as a possible D gene (6 bases). Germline assignment: CDR1 SGHAT and CDR2 FQNNGV. CDR3 length: 14 residues. Trimming pared 2 bases from V and 4 bases from J, leaving 8 bases between. The chain's CDR3 is CASSLWRGTGELFF. CDR3 DNA sequence: TGTGCCAGCAGCTTATGGAGGGGCACCGGGGAGCTGTTTTTT.

This clonotype was found many times. The chain has TRBV7-2 and TRBJ2-5; perhaps TRBD1 as D (6 bases). The CDR3 consists of 15 residues. Germline V lookup: CDR1 SGHTA, CDR2 FQGNSA. Trimming shortened V by 6 bases and J by 1 base, and 15 bases separated the two germline ends. CDR3 in amino acids: CASSFSGAAQETQYF. CDR3 coding DNA: TGTGCCAGCAGTTTCTCAGGGGCCGCCCAAGAGACCCAGTACTTC.

Ten or more counts support this clonotype. J is TRBJ1-4 and V is TRBV5-1; 8 bases are shared with TRBD1. V shed 5 bases and J 8 bases; nucleotides not matched to a gene: 2. CDR1 is SGHRS and CDR2 is YFSETQ in the germline V gene. The CDR3 covers 12 residues. CDR3 bases: TGCGCCAGCAGAGGACAGGGCGAAAAACTGTTTTTT. It specifies CASRGQGEKLFF.

This clonotype was picked up a small number of times. Since a much larger clone is just one base distant, this may be a read error. V gene TRBV2 combines with J gene TRBJ2-5; D remains ambiguous. Germline CDR1 SNHLY, CDR2 FYNNEI. The ends were cut back, 3 bases at V and 1 base at J, with 9 bases in the middle. CDR3 size: 14 residues. In DNA form, the CDR3 reads TGTGCCAGCAGTGAGATTATTGCCCAAGAGACCCAGTACTTC. It is translated as CASSEIIAQETQYF.

About this clonotype itself: Just one base apart from a much larger clone, this may be a read error. The rearrangement uses TRBV6-2 or TRBV6-3 and TRBJ2-7, with TRBD2 as a possible D gene (5 bases). CDR1 and CDR2 (germline): MNHEY, SVGEGT. V lost 2 bases and J 0 bases, leaving 11 bases between the germline ends. CDR3 size: 15 residues. The CDR3 bases are TGTGCCAGCAGTTACCCGGGGATAGGCTCCTACGAGCAGTACTTC. It translates to CASSYPGIGSYEQYF.